This paragraph reports one TCR beta chain. There are 15 residues in the CDR3. Germline V gene lookup returns CDR1 SNHLY and CDR2 FYNNEI. Trimming at V came to 0 bases and at J to 5 bases, leaving 7 bases not matched to a gene. The sample is drawn from a study of T cell changes during pregnancy in multiple sclerosis. Method: immunoSEQ multiplex PCR; TCRdb's copy keeps in-frame clones and lacks some. Counted here are 100,000 or so clones, almost 95% occurring once; the ten biggest clones make up 0.7% to 0.9%. The sample consisted of peripheral blood, taken before pregnancy. This TCR was recovered from a female donor with multiple sclerosis, enrolled in a pregnancy study. The chain links TRBV2 to TRBJ2-7, with 7 bases that match TRBD2. The chain's CDR3 is CASSEAGGRFNEQYF. As DNA, the CDR3 is TGTGCCAGCAGTGAAGCCGGCGGGAGATTCAACGAGCAGTACTTC.